One and the same sample provided the 15 T cell receptor beta chains below, sequenced in a study of T cell clusters in autoimmune cytopenias. Each sample's input was roughly 250 ng genomic DNA, 30,000 to 45,000 genome equivalents. Multiplex touch-down PCR amplified TRB using TRB-A and TRB-B pools in one tube. TCRdb processed the multiplex PCR reads again and assigns one entry to each CDR3 protein, with no DNA. The specimen's table records some 4,000 distinct CDR3 sequences. These data also featured in a second study, about T cell repertoires in aging, cancer and after chemotherapy.

The sample consisted of peripheral blood. These receptors came from a human donor in good health.

The rearrangement joins TRBV7-9 to TRBJ1-5. Germline CDR1 is SEHNR and CDR2 is FQNEAQ (reference sequence). The CDR3 loop spans 14 amino acids. Here the CDR3 reads CATTKGEGNQPQHF.

This clonotype is identified as medium-sized from frequency. This chain connects TRBV30 to TRBJ1-2; TCRdb calls TRBD1, which cannot be checked without DNA. CDR1 is GTSNPN, CDR2 SVGIG, per germline (reference sequence). The CDR3 covers 14 residues. CDR3: CAWSNERTGSGYTF.

V usage is TRBV20-1 and J usage is TRBJ1-3; TCRdb selects TRBD1, and the lack of DNA leaves this call unchecked. CDR3 length equals 15 residues. Germline V gene data show CDR1 as DFQATT and CDR2 as SNEGSKA (reference sequence). CDR3: CSAPLGGNPGNTIYF.

This clonotype counts as medium-sized by frequency. This chain uses TRBV15 with TRBJ1-6. The CDR3 contains 14 residues. In germline, CDR1 is LNHNV, CDR2 YYDKDF (reference sequence). The CDR3 is CATSRDLQNSPLHF.

According to its frequency, this clonotype is medium-sized. The V call is TRBV19, the J call TRBJ1-4; TCRdb designates TRBD1, a call that cannot be tested without DNA. In germline, CDR1 is LNHDA, CDR2 SQIVND (reference sequence). The CDR3 spans 14 residues. The CDR3 is CASSNQGSREKLFF.

This clonotype is deemed medium-sized (0.01 to 0.1%) by its frequency. This chain links TRBV6-5 with TRBJ1-5; TCRdb gives TRBD1 as the D gene, but with no DNA this cannot be confirmed. The CDR3 is 16 residues long. Germline loops: CDR1 MNHEY, CDR2 SVGAGI. The CDR3 sequence is CASSPYGGSSNQPQHF.

Its frequency marks this clonotype as medium-sized. The chain carries TRBV29-1 and TRBJ1-3. Germline CDR1 is SQVTM and CDR2 is ANQGSEA. The CDR3 is 13 amino acids. CDR3 residues: CSGRGSSGNTIYF. Using reference TRBV29-1 and TRBJ1-3 for the parts outside the CDR3, the full variable domain is SAVISQKPSRDICQRGTSLTIQCQVDSQVTMMFWYRQQPGQSLTLIATANQGSEATYESGFVIDKFPISRPNLTFSTLTVSNMSPEDSSIYLCSGRGSSGNTIYFGEGSWLTVV.

In terms of frequency, this clonotype is medium-sized. The J gene is TRBJ1-5, the V gene TRBV18; TCRdb picks TRBD1, but there is no DNA to check that call. There are 16 residues in the CDR3. Germline loops: CDR1 KGHSH, CDR2 LQKENI. The CDR3 sequence is CASSPSTDPSNQPQHF.

The chain uses TRBV20-1 and TRBJ1-5; TCRdb indicates TRBD1, and absent DNA this call remains unverified. The CDR3 contains 14 residues. Germline V gene data show CDR1 as DFQATT and CDR2 as SNEGSKA (reference sequence). CDR3 loop: CSASARKGGVPQHF.

The chain has TRBV10-3 and TRBJ2-7; TCRdb proposes TRBD2, but this gene call is untestable without DNA. Germline CDR1 is ENHRY and CDR2 is SYGVKD. The CDR3 is 13 residues long. CDR3 residues: CATTGTSSYEQYF.

This clonotype registers medium-sized by frequency. This chain uses TRBV6-1 with TRBJ2-2; TCRdb returns TRBD1, unconfirmable since there is no DNA. The CDR3 is 14 residues long. The germline gives CDR1 MNHNS, CDR2 SASEGT. This chain's CDR3 is CASSYSTGDGELFF.

This clonotype is deemed medium-sized by its frequency. V and J are TRBV24-1 and TRBJ2-3; the D gene TCRdb calls, TRBD1, cannot be checked with no DNA. Germline assignment: CDR1 KGHDR and CDR2 SFDVKD. The CDR3 covers 16 residues. CDR3 sequence: CATSDPTQGGTDTQYF.

The chain uses TRBV7-7 and TRBJ2-5; TCRdb designates TRBD1, a call that cannot be tested without DNA. The CDR3 is made up of 13 amino acids. CDR1 is SSHAT and CDR2 is FNYEAQ in the germline V gene (reference sequence). The CDR3 is CASSGTTEETQYF.

The genes are TRBV5-1 and TRBJ1-5; TCRdb calls TRBD1, which cannot be checked without DNA. This CDR3 comprises 14 residues. Germline V lookup: CDR1 SGHRS, CDR2 YFSETQ. The CDR3: CASSYDGGGQPQHF. Based on the CDR3 plus reference TRBV5-1 and TRBJ1-5, the full variable domain is KAGVTQTPRYLIKTRGQQVTLSCSPISGHRSVSWYQQTPGQGLQFLFEYFSETQRNKGNFPGRFSGRQFSNSRSEMNVSTLELGDSALYLCASSYDGGGQPQHFGDGTRLSIL.

The chain recombines TRBV10-1 with TRBJ2-2. The CDR3 extends over 14 amino acids. CDR1 is WNHNN and CDR2 is SYGVQD in the germline V gene (reference sequence). The chain's CDR3 is CASSEGRFTGELFF.